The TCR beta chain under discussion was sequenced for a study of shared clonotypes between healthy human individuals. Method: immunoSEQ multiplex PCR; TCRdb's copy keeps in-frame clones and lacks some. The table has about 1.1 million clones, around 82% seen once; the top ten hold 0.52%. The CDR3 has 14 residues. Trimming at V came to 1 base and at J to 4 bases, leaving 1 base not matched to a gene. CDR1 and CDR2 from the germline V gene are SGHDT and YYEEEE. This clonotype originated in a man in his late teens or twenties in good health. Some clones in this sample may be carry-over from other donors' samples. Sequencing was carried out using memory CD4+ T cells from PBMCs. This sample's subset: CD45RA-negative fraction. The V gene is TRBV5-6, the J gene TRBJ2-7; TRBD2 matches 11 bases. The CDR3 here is CASSLTSGSYEQYF. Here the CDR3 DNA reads TGTGCCAGCAGCTTGACTAGCGGGAGTTACGAGCAGTACTTC.